This T cell receptor beta chain was identified in a study of CD8 T cells in Susac syndrome. Whole-study results and caveats: Susac syndrome CD4+ T cell repertoires showed no clonal expansion.

Random hexamers were used to reverse transcribe an amount of 0.5 to 1 ug RNA. TCR beta CDR3 was amplified by immunoSEQ multiplex PCR. This amplification extended across 54 Vbeta and 13 Jbeta segments. TCRdb redid the calling of the immunoSEQ multiplex PCR reads with MiXCR, one entry per CDR3 protein. The sample has under 200,000 distinct CDR3 sequences, approximately 94% seen once. For this clonotype: The antigen is undetermined.

V gave up 0 bases and J gave up 5 bases; unmatched junction bases: 4. The CDR3 loop spans 15 amino acids. Germline V gene lookup returns CDR1 DFQATT and CDR2 SNEGSKA (reference sequence). The T cells that were sequenced for TCR beta were CD8+ and CD4+ cells from blood. The sequencing sample was made of CD4+ T cells from PBMCs. This sequence originates from a human donor with Susac syndrome. The chain carries TRBV20-1 and TRBJ2-4, with 10 bases aligning to TRBD1. In DNA, the CDR3 is TGCAGTGCTAGAGATCCCGGGACAGGGGAAAACATTCAGTACTTC. It codes for CSARDPGTGENIQYF.